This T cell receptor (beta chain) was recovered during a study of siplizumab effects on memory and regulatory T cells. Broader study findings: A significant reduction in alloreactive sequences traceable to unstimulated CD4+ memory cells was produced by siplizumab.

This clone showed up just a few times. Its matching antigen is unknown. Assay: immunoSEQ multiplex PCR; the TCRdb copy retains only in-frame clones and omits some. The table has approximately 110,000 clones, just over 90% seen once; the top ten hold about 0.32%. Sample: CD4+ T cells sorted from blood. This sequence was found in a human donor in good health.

CDR3 region: CASSPTGDSNQPQHF. Written as DNA, the CDR3 is TGTGCCAGCTCACCGACAGGGGATAGCAATCAGCCCCAGCATTTT. This rearrangement joins TRBV18 to TRBJ1-5; the match to TRBD1 covers 8 bases. J was trimmed by 0 bases and V by 3 bases; bases with no gene match: 1. CDR1 and CDR2 from the germline V gene are KGHSH and LQKENI. The CDR3 has 15 amino acids.